This is a list of T cell receptor beta chains from one sample in a study of cytomegalovirus exposure and HLA in healthy donors. Profiling relied on immunoSEQ multiplex PCR, and the TCRdb table lists in-frame clones only, not all of them. There are about 97,000 clones in the sample; over 85% occur only once, and approximately 0.91% lies in the top ten. The specimen was PBMCs. The receptors come from a young woman in good health and CMV-seronegative. CDR3s include the opening cysteine and the closing phenylalanine or tryptophan. Each record gives: V gene, clone size, J gene, D gene, CDR3 protein, CDR3 DNA. The D gene is left open where the match is weak. Rows give clone size only sometimes, using once, few, many, or a class for an expanded clone.

TRBV15	once	TRBJ2-3	TRBD2	CATKQTSGGTDTQYF	TGTGCCACCAAACAAACGAGCGGGGGCACAGATACGCAGTATTTT
TRBV6-5	once	TRBJ2-7	TRBD1	CASSPSGGPYEQYF	TGTGCCAGCAGTCCCTCAGGGGGCCCCTACGAGCAGTACTTC
TRBV2	-	TRBJ2-7	TRBD2	CASREGLAASYEQYF	TGTGCCAGCAGAGAAGGACTAGCGGCCTCCTACGAGCAGTACTTC
TRBV4-3	-	TRBJ1-1	-	CASSQDSQTTNTEAFF	TGCGCCAGCAGCCAAGATTCCCAGACAACTAACACTGAAGCTTTCTTT
TRBV27	once	TRBJ2-3	-	CASSLSSDTQYF	TGTGCCAGCAGTTTGTCGTCAGATACGCAGTATTTT
TRBV9	-	TRBJ1-6	TRBD1	CASSVASGGYNSPLHF	TGTGCCAGCAGCGTAGCGTCAGGGGGGTATAATTCACCCCTCCACTTT
TRBV19	-	TRBJ2-5	-	CASSFVVGEETQYF	TGTGCCAGTAGTTTTGTGGTTGGTGAGGAGACCCAGTACTTC
TRBV19	-	TRBJ1-2	-	CASSIDGGHSLGYTF	TGTGCCAGTAGTATAGATGGCGGACACTCCCTTGGCTACACCTTC
TRBV14	-	TRBJ2-6	TRBD1	CASSQGQGLLSGANVLTF	TGTGCCAGCAGCCAGGGACAGGGGCTGCTCTCTGGGGCCAACGTCCTGACTTTC
TRBV12-5	-	TRBJ1-2	-	CASGHETYGYTF	TGTGCTAGTGGTCATGAAACTTATGGCTACACCTTC
TRBV29-1	-	TRBJ1-2	-	CSVAGNYGYTF	TGCAGCGTCGCAGGCAACTATGGCTACACCTTC
TRBV4-2	once	TRBJ2-7	TRBD2	CASSQARTSGGASYEQYF	TGTGCCAGCAGCCAAGCTAGGACTAGCGGGGGGGCGTCCTACGAGCAGTACTTC
TRBV5-1	-	TRBJ2-7	TRBD2	CASSLGVLAGVEEQYF	TGCGCCAGCAGCTTGGGGGTACTAGCGGGAGTTGAGGAGCAGTACTTC
TRBV7-9	-	TRBJ2-7	TRBD1	CASSFRGLTSYEQYF	TGTGCCAGCAGCTTCAGGGGGCTAACTTCCTACGAGCAGTACTTC
TRBV9	-	TRBJ2-2	TRBD2	CASSDPVSGGSGELFF	TGTGCCAGCAGCGACCCGGTTAGCGGGGGGTCTGGGGAGCTGTTTTTT